Following are 19 T cell receptor beta chains from one sample sequenced in a study of blood T cell repertoires in COVID-19. Here immunoSEQ multiplex PCR was the method, and the copy in TCRdb shows in-frame clones only, minus some. Counted here are under 300,000 clones, around 85% occurring once; the ten biggest clones make up over 5.5%. The sequenced material came from peripheral blood. The receptors derive from an older woman with active or convalescent COVID-19.

The chain uses TRBV21-1 and TRBJ2-3; the DNA was not compared with TRBD2, the D call given in the table. TRBV21-1 corresponds to a pseudogene. This CDR3 region has 15 residues. The CDR3 is CASSKEGGGLATQYF. The DNA of the CDR3 is TGTGCCAGCAGCAAGGAAGGCGGGGGCCTTGCTACGCAGTATTTT.

The chain combines TRBV28 with TRBJ1-5; TRBD1 matches 10 bases. Germline CDR1 MDHEN, CDR2 SYDVKM. V was pared by 3 bases and J by 0 bases, with 8 bases of the junction left unmatched. The CDR3 has 18 residues. CDR3 region: CASSFPRGDRGSNQPQHF. The CDR3 DNA is TGTGCCAGCAGTTTCCCCCGGGGGGACAGGGGTAGCAATCAGCCCCAGCATTTT.

This clone was seen only a few times. J is TRBJ2-1 and V is TRBV7-8; D unclear. Germline loops: CDR1 SGHVS, CDR2 FQNEAQ. The V end lost 5 bases, the J end lost 0 bases, and 14 bases lay between the germline ends. The CDR3 contains 16 residues. In DNA, the CDR3 is TGTGCCAGCAGCCGCAGGTCCGTCAGCTCCTACAATGAGCAGTTCTTC. Its translation: CASSRRSVSSYNEQFF.

This chain connects TRBV19 to TRBJ1-1; 10 nucleotides agree with TRBD1. Trimming removed 3 bases from V and 5 bases from J; junction bases left unmatched: 9. Germline loops: CDR1 LNHDA, CDR2 SQIVND (reference sequence). The CDR3 totals 16 residues. The CDR3 loop reads CASSIGTGAGMTEAFF. The CDR3 DNA reads as TGTGCCAGTAGTATCGGGACAGGGGCGGGGATGACTGAAGCTTTCTTT.

V usage is TRBV7-9 and J usage is TRBJ1-5, with 7 nucleotides matching TRBD1. CDR1 and CDR2 (germline): SEHNR, FQNEAQ (reference sequence). This CDR3 comprises 15 residues. Unmatched junction bases numbered 6, after V lost 3 bases and J lost 4 bases. Here the CDR3 DNA reads TGTGCCAGCAGCTTGGGTACAGGGGAAAATCAGCCCCAGCATTTT. This translates into CASSLGTGENQPQHF.

The chain joins TRBV10-2 to TRBJ2-1, with 8 bases identical to TRBD2. CDR3 length equals 15 residues. The germline V gene encodes CDR1 WSHSY and CDR2 SAAADI. The V gene end was trimmed by 6 bases and the J gene end by 1 base; junction bases not matched to a gene: 5. DNA for the CDR3: TGCGCCAGCAGCGGAGCGGGAGCGTCCTACAATGAGCAGTTCTTC. It yields the protein CASSGAGASYNEQFF.

V is TRBV19 and J is TRBJ2-5, with TRBD2 matching over 11 bases. Germline V CDR1 and CDR2: LNHDA, SQIVND (reference sequence). This CDR3 has 16 residues. Trimming took 4 bases from V and 2 from J; bases not matched to a gene: 6. CDR3 amino acids: CASSSVGTSGQETQYF. CDR3 sequence (DNA): TGTGCCAGTAGTAGCGTCGGGACTAGCGGTCAAGAGACCCAGTACTTC.

The rearrangement joins TRBV5-1 to TRBJ1-3, with 7 bases that match TRBD1. This CDR3 region has 14 residues. V shed 7 bases, J shed 1 base, and the junction held 5 bases outside the gene matches. CDR1 is SGHRS, CDR2 YFSETQ, per germline. The CDR3 sequence: CASGTGVSGNTIYF. The CDR3 DNA reads as TGCGCCAGCGGCACAGGGGTTTCTGGAAACACCATATATTTT.

This clone was seen just once. DNA for the CDR3: TGTGCCAGCAGTTACTACGGACAGGGGGATGGCTACACCTTC. Protein: CASSYYGQGDGYTF. The chain has TRBV6-5 and TRBJ1-2, with 10 nucleotides matching TRBD1. The V gene end was trimmed by 1 base and the J gene end by 6 bases; junction bases not matched to a gene: 2. Germline V gives CDR1 MNHEY, CDR2 SVGAGI. The CDR3 is 14 residues long.

The chain recombines TRBV10-2 with TRBJ1-1; weak D call: TRBD1 (6 bases). The CDR3 runs to 15 residues. V shed 3 bases and J shed 1 base, with 12 bases lying between them. Per germline, CDR1 WSHSY and CDR2 SAAADI. This CDR3 reads CASSDFRQANTEAFF. For the CDR3, the DNA is TGCGCCAGCAGTGATTTCCGACAGGCGAACACTGAAGCTTTCTTT.

V is TRBV15 and J is TRBJ1-2; 9 nucleotides match TRBD1. Germline V gene sequence: CDR1 LNHNV, CDR2 YYDKDF (reference sequence). The CDR3 runs 15 residues. J was trimmed by 5 bases and V by 0 bases; bases with no gene match: 4. In DNA, the CDR3 is TGTGCCACCAGCAGAGAAACAGGGGGCGTGTATGGCTACACCTTC. This gives the protein CATSRETGGVYGYTF.

The V gene is TRBV24-1, the J gene TRBJ2-1, with D possibly matching TRBD2 (5 bases). V lost 4 bases and J lost 3, with 9 bases in between. The CDR3 sequence is 14 residues long. Germline CDR1 and CDR2: KGHDR and SFDVKD. The CDR3 region has the DNA TGTGCCACCAGTGAAACGACTAACTACAATGAGCAGTTCTTC. Its translation is CATSETTNYNEQFF.

The chain links TRBV15 to TRBJ1-5; D remains ambiguous. Per the germline V gene, CDR1 is LNHNV and CDR2 is YYDKDF (reference sequence). This CDR3 comprises 13 residues. V was pared by 2 bases and J by 7 bases, with 9 bases between. The CDR3: CATSRSGGQPQHF. In nucleotides, the CDR3 is TGTGCCACCAGCAGAAGTGGAGGACAGCCCCAGCATTTT.

The chain recombines TRBV6-1 with TRBJ2-3, with 10 bases that match TRBD2. The CDR3 sequence is 17 residues long. The germline V gene encodes CDR1 MNHNS and CDR2 SASEGT. V lost 2 bases and J lost 0; bases outside the gene matches: 5. The DNA for the CDR3 is TGTGCCAGCAGTGAACAACTAGCGGGAACTAGCACAGATACGCAGTATTTT. It specifies CASSEQLAGTSTDTQYF.

The CDR3 spells CASTADTYNEQFF. The CDR3 DNA reads as TGTGCCAGCACCGCGGACACTTACAATGAGCAGTTCTTC. This rearrangement joins TRBV2 to TRBJ2-1; D is possibly TRBD1 (5 bases). V was pared by 7 bases and J by 4 bases, with 11 bases between. The germline CDR1 and CDR2 sequences are SNHLY and FYNNEI. The CDR3 runs to 13 residues. Full variable domain (outside the CDR3, taken from reference TRBV2 and TRBJ2-1): EPEVTQTPSHQVTQMGQEVILRCVPISNHLYFYWYRQILGQKVEFLVSFYNNEISEKSEIFDDQFSVERPDGSNFTLKIRSTKLEDSAMYFCASTADTYNEQFFGPGTRLTVL.

V usage is TRBV23-1 and J usage is TRBJ2-7, with 7 nucleotides matching TRBD1. TRBV23-1 qualifies as an ORF whose function is uncertain. The CDR3 length is 15 residues. V trimming: 11 bases; J trimming: 3 bases; junction bases outside the gene matches: 16. The CDR3 loop reads CARIRQGERNYEQYV. CDR3 sequence (DNA): TGCGCCCGAATACGACAGGGCGAGAGGAACTACGAGCAGTACGTC.

This clone was seen just once. The chain carries TRBV18 and TRBJ1-2, with D perhaps matching TRBD1 (6 bases). This CDR3 has 16 amino acids. Germline loops: CDR1 KGHSH, CDR2 LQKENI. The V and J ends lost 5 bases and 5 bases respectively, with 21 bases between them. The CDR3 protein is CASSSLDPARGYGYTF. CDR3 nucleotide sequence: TGTGCCAGCTCATCTCTAGATCCGGCGAGGGGGTATGGCTACACCTTC.

This clone has ten or more counts. The chain joins TRBV5-6 to TRBJ2-7, with 8 bases fitting TRBD1. V lost 2 bases, J lost 3 bases, and 4 bases stayed unmatched. The CDR3 runs to 14 residues. Per the germline V gene, CDR1 is SGHDT and CDR2 is YYEEEE. The CDR3 bases are TGTGCCAGCAGCTTCGGACAGGGCGGCTACGAGCAGTACGTC. It translates to CASSFGQGGYEQYV.

The J gene is TRBJ2-7, the V gene TRBV7-2; no clear D. The CDR3 is 12 amino acids. Germline-derived CDR1 and CDR2 are SGHTA and FQGNSA. V lost 5 bases and J lost 7, with 12 bases in between. The CDR3 spells CASSPLSQEQYF. The DNA of the CDR3 is TGTGCCAGCAGCCCCCTCTCTCAGGAGCAGTACTTC.